This TCR beta chain comes out of a study of T cell repertoires in cytomegalovirus infection. Broader study findings: It was HLA-C-restricted CMV-specific TCR beta clonotypes that dominated the response ex vivo.

Details on this clonotype: Its specificity is not known.

TCRdb analysed the reads with MiXCR anew, one entry per CDR3 protein. The table includes about 920,000 distinct CDR3 sequences, roughly 31% detected once. The V end lost 1 base, the J end lost 4 bases, and 11 bases lay between the germline ends. Germline lookup yields CDR1 MGHDK and CDR2 SYGVNS. CDR3 size: 15 residues. The chain recombines TRBV25-1 with TRBJ2-1; the D is unclear. The origin of this receptor is a human donor in good health (CMV status not recorded). Some clones in this sample may be carry-over from other donors' samples. Sequencing used cultured CD8+ T cells from PBMCs, obtained from culture after CMV antigen stimulation. CDR3 region: CASSEWLTAYNEQFF. The CDR3 region has the DNA TGTGCCAGCAGTGAATGGCTTACAGCTTACAATGAGCAGTTCTTC.